These T cell receptor beta chains were read from a single sample in a study of persistence of HIV-infected CD4 T cells. These receptors are not linked to any known antigen. TCRdb's table, derived via immunoSEQ multiplex PCR, lists solely in-frame clones and lacks some. The profile covers roughly 45,000 clones, with roughly 90% appearing a single time and just over 1% taken by the ten largest. The input for sequencing was CD4+ T cells sorted from PBMCs after approximately 19-hour stimulation, taken from a patient who received antiretroviral therapy. These receptors came from an adult man with HIV who was CMV-seropositive. Both conserved end residues are part of each CDR3. D genes are given only for firm matches. Size is omitted from some rows. Given values are once, few, many or a class for expanded clones.

J: TRBJ2-1; V: TRBV18; size: NA; D: NA; CDR3: CASSPPSFEQFF; DNA: TGTGCCAGCTCACCACCTTCCTTTGAGCAGTTCTTC
J: TRBJ1-1; V: TRBV5-1; size: NA; D: TRBD1; CDR3: CASRQGSNTEAFF; DNA: TGCGCCAGCCGACAGGGATCGAACACTGAAGCTTTCTTT
J: TRBJ2-3; V: TRBV24-1; size: NA; D: NA; CDR3: CATGTTDTQYF; DNA: TGTGCCACGGGAACCACAGATACGCAGTATTTT
J: TRBJ2-1; V: TRBV2; size: NA; D: TRBD1; CDR3: CASSEDGTGNEQFF; DNA: TGTGCCAGCAGTGAAGATGGGACAGGCAATGAGCAGTTCTTC
J: TRBJ1-1; V: TRBV12-3/TRBV12-4; size: NA; D: NA; CDR3: CASRAGQNTEAFF; DNA: TGTGCCAGCAGGGCCGGGCAGAACACTGAAGCTTTCTTT
J: TRBJ1-4; V: TRBV2; size: few; D: TRBD1; CDR3: CASSGQGGEKLFF; DNA: TGTGCCAGCAGTGGACAGGGAGGAGAAAAACTGTTTTTT
J: TRBJ1-1; V: TRBV27; size: NA; D: NA; CDR3: CASSSLSPVGAFF; DNA: TGTGCCAGCAGTTCCCTATCCCCGGTAGGAGCTTTCTTT
J: TRBJ2-1; V: TRBV7-8; size: NA; D: NA; CDR3: CASNRALDKDEQFF; DNA: TGTGCCAGCAACCGGGCCCTCGACAAGGATGAGCAGTTCTTC
J: TRBJ1-2; V: TRBV9; size: NA; D: NA; CDR3: CASSPWTEPVGYTF; DNA: TGTGCCAGCAGCCCCTGGACGGAGCCCGTGGGCTACACCTTC
J: TRBJ1-4; V: TRBV2; size: NA; D: TRBD1; CDR3: CASSEGGQRNEKLFF; DNA: TGTGCCAGCAGTGAAGGGGGACAGCGAAATGAAAAACTGTTTTTT
J: TRBJ1-1; V: TRBV12-3/TRBV12-4; size: NA; D: NA; CDR3: CASLYNTEAFF; DNA: TGTGCCAGCCTTTATAACACTGAAGCTTTCTTT
J: TRBJ2-1; V: TRBV30; size: NA; D: NA; CDR3: CAWSVGGPLNEQFF; DNA: TGTGCCTGGAGTGTGGGGGGGCCTCTGAATGAGCAGTTCTTC
J: TRBJ1-2; V: TRBV3-1/TRBV3-2; size: NA; D: NA; CDR3: CASSPPGGRNYGYTF; DNA: TGTGCCAGCAGCCCCCCTGGAGGGAGGAACTATGGCTACACCTTC
J: TRBJ1-1; V: TRBV6-5; size: NA; D: NA; CDR3: CASRRDPNTEAFF; DNA: TGTGCCAGCAGAAGGGATCCGAACACTGAAGCTTTCTTT
J: TRBJ2-7; V: TRBV6-5; size: once; D: TRBD1; CDR3: CASTSGGTGSYEQYF; DNA: TGTGCCAGCACCTCGGGCGGGACAGGGTCCTACGAGCAGTACTTC
J: TRBJ2-1; V: TRBV27; size: NA; D: NA; CDR3: CASSSWGVTSYNEQFF; DNA: TGTGCCAGCAGTTCCTGGGGGGTGACCTCCTACAATGAGCAGTTCTTC
J: TRBJ2-3; V: TRBV7-6; size: NA; D: NA; CDR3: CASSSTREDTQYF; DNA: TGTGCCAGCAGCTCCACCCGGGAAGATACGCAGTATTTT
J: TRBJ1-6; V: TRBV3-1/TRBV3-2; size: NA; D: NA; CDR3: CASSPGPNSPLHF; DNA: TGTGCCAGCAGCCCGGGTCCTAATTCACCCCTCCACTTT
J: TRBJ2-2; V: TRBV3-1/TRBV3-2; size: NA; D: TRBD2; CDR3: CASSPRLAGGSNTGELFF; DNA: TGTGCCAGCAGCCCTCGACTAGCGGGGGGGTCGAACACCGGGGAGCTGTTTTTT
J: TRBJ2-2; V: TRBV28; size: NA; D: NA; CDR3: CASSLEGGNTGELFF; DNA: TGTGCCAGCAGTTTAGAGGGGGGGAACACCGGGGAGCTGTTTTTT
J: TRBJ1-1; V: TRBV24-1; size: NA; D: NA; CDR3: CATSAAPDGLTFF; DNA: TGTGCCACCAGTGCGGCGCCTGACGGGTTAACTTTCTTT
J: TRBJ1-1; V: TRBV30; size: NA; D: TRBD1; CDR3: CAWSPRDRVMVRMNTEAFF; DNA: TGTGCCTGGAGCCCAAGAGACAGGGTTATGGTCCGCATGAACACTGAAGCTTTCTTT
J: TRBJ1-1; V: TRBV27; size: NA; D: TRBD1; CDR3: CASSFRDRLTEAFF; DNA: TGTGCCAGCAGTTTCCGGGACAGGTTAACTGAAGCTTTCTTT
J: TRBJ2-3; V: TRBV6-5; size: NA; D: TRBD1; CDR3: CASSRTGTADTQYF; DNA: TGTGCCAGCAGTAGGACAGGGACCGCAGATACGCAGTATTTT
J: TRBJ2-5; V: TRBV20-1; size: NA; D: NA; CDR3: CSTQGPETQYF; DNA: TGCAGTACGCAGGGACCAGAGACCCAGTACTTC
J: TRBJ1-2; V: TRBV19; size: NA; D: TRBD1; CDR3: CASIRQGLDYGYTF; DNA: TGTGCCAGTATCCGACAGGGCCTCGACTATGGCTACACCTTC